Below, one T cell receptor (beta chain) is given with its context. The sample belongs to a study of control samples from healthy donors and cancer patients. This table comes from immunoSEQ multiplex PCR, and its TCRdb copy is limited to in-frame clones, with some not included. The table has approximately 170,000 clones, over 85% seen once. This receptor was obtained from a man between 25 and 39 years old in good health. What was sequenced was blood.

The CDR3, as DNA: TGTGCCAGCAGTTCCCCGGGGACTAGTCAGGAGACCCAGTACTTC. Translated, it gives CASSSPGTSQETQYF. The chain combines TRBV27 with TRBJ2-5; the match to TRBD2 covers 8 bases. J was trimmed by 5 bases and V by 4 bases; bases with no gene match: 9. CDR1 and CDR2 from the germline V gene are MNHEY and SMNVEV (reference sequence). The CDR3 covers 15 residues.